Listed below are T cell receptor beta chains from one sample, sequenced in a study of long-term antiretroviral therapy in people with HIV. Assay: immunoSEQ multiplex PCR; the TCRdb copy retains only in-frame clones and omits some. The sample holds 30,000 to 40,000 clones, around 97% seen once. The source material was unsorted PBMCs, sampled 6.9 years after starting antiretroviral therapy. These receptors all stem from a man aged 25-45 years with HIV. CDR3s leave out the opening cysteine and the closing phenylalanine or tryptophan.

j_call v_call cdr3_aa
TRBJ2-7 TRBV18 ASSPPQGPYEQY
TRBJ2-5 TRBV6-5 ASSYGPGGETQY
TRBJ2-3 TRBV5-4 ASSSGGESTDTQY
TRBJ2-4 TRBV6-5 ASSLSWVAKNIQY
TRBJ1-3 TRBV29-1 SVVTPGNTIY
TRBJ2-3 TRBV5-1 ASSSLGDTQY
TRBJ2-7 TRBV4-2 ASSQEAYASSYEQY
TRBJ2-4 TRBV11-2 ASSRNPEDIQY
TRBJ2-1 TRBV11-2 ASSPNYNEQF
TRBJ2-3 TRBV4-2 ASGTPSTDTQY
TRBJ2-3 TRBV10-3 AISESGRDYESDTQY
TRBJ2-5 TRBV7-7 ASNNGREEETQY
TRBJ2-7 TRBV6-6 ASKMDLRSYEQY
TRBJ2-7 TRBV5-4 ASSPTGDAEQY
TRBJ2-2 TRBV19 ASSMLVTGELF
TRBJ2-5 TRBV18 ASSASGSSAQETQY
TRBJ2-3 TRBV6-6 ASTTGAPDTQY
TRBJ1-4 TRBV15 ATSRDHRGTNEKLF
TRBJ2-7 TRBV28 ASSFSGGGIGGEQY
TRBJ1-4 TRBV6-1 ASSQKQGNEKLF
TRBJ2-2 TRBV11-3 ASSAGPGELF
TRBJ1-2 TRBV5-4 ASSLGGNYGYT
TRBJ1-5 TRBV19 ASGITGSNQPQH
TRBJ1-3 TRBV29-1 SVRYLSGGTIY
TRBJ2-7 TRBV27 ASSLALVRGRKVYEQY
TRBJ2-3 TRBV6-1 ASSEGMGQGTDTQY
- TRBV30 AWRRGAYEQY
TRBJ2-2 TRBV7-8 ASSLGGRGRTGELF
TRBJ2-1 TRBV4-1 ASSHPSGLSSNEQF
TRBJ1-2 TRBV7-2 ASSLALPTEGEYGYT
TRBJ2-2 TRBV6-1 ASSIRGGGTGELF
TRBJ1-1 TRBV29-1 SVAVAGGNTEAF